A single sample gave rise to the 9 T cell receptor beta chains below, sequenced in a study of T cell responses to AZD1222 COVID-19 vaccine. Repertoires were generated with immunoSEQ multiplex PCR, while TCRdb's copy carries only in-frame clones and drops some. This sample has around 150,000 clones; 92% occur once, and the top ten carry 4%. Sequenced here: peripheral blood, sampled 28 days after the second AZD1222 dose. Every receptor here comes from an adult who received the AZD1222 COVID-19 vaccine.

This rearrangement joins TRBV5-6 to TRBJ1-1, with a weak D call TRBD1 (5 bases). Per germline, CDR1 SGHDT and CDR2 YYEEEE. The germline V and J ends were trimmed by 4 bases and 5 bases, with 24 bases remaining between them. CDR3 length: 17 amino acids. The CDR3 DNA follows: TGTGCCAGCAGCCCATATACAGGATTTGGGTTAAGAACTGAAGCTTTCTTT. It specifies CASSPYTGFGLRTEAFF.

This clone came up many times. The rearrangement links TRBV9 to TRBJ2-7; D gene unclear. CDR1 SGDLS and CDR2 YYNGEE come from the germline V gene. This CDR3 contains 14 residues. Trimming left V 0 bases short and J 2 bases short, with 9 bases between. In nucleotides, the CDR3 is TGTGCCAGCAGCGTAGGAACCAAGCCCTACGAGCAGTACTTC. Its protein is CASSVGTKPYEQYF.

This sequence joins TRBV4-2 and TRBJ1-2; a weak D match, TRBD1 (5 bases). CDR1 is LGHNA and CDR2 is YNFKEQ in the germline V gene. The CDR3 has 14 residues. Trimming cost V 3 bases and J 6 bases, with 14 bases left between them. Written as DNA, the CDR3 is TGTGCCAGCAGCCAGGGGACTGAGACTGATGGCTACACCTTC. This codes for CASSQGTETDGYTF.

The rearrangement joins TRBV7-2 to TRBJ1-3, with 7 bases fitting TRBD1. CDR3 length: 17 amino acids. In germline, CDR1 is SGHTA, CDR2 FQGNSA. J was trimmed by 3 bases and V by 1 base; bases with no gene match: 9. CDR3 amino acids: CASSLEGARFFGNTIYF. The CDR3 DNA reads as TGTGCCAGCAGCTTAGAGGGGGCGCGCTTCTTTGGAAACACCATATATTTT.

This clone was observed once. DNA of the CDR3: TGTGCCAGCAGCGCAGGGTCTAGATTGGGAAAACTGTTTTTT. Amino acid sequence: CASSAGSRLGKLFF. The genes are TRBV2 and TRBJ1-4; TRBD1 might be the D (5 bases). Trimming took off 6 bases at V and 10 bases at J, with 18 bases between the two ends. Germline-derived CDR1 and CDR2 are SNHLY and FYNNEI. The CDR3 length is 14 residues.

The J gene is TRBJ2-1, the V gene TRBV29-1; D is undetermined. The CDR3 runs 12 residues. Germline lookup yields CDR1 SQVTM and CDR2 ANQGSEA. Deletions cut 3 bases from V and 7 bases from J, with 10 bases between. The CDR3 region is CSVESALNEQFF. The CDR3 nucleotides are TGCAGCGTTGAGTCAGCCTTGAATGAGCAGTTCTTC.

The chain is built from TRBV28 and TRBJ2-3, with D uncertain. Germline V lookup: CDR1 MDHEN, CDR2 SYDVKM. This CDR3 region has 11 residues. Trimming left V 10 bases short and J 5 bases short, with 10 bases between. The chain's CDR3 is CAMRDGDTQYF. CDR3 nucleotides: TGTGCCATGAGAGACGGAGATACGCAGTATTTT.

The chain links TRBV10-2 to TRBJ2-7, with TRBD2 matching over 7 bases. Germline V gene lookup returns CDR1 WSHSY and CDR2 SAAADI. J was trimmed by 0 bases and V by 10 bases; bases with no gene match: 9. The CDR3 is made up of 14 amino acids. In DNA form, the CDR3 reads TGCGCCACAAACACAGCGGGGCCCTCCTACGAGCAGTACTTC. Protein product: CATNTAGPSYEQYF.

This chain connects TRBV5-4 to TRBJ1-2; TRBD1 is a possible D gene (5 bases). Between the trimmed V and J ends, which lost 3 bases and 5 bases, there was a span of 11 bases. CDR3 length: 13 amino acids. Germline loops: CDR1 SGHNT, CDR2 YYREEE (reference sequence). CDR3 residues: CASSSGLRYGYTF. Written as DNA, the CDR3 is TGTGCCAGCAGCTCGGGACTACGGTATGGCTACACCTTC.